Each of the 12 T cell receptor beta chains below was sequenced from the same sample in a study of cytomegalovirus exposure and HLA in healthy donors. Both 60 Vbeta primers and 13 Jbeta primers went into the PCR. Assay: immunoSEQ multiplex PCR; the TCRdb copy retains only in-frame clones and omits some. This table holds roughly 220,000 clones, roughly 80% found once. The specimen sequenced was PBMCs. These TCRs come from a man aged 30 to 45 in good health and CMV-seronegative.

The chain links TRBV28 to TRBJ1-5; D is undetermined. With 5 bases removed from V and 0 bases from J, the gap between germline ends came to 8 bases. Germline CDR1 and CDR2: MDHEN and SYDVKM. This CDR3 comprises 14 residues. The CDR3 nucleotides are TGTGCCAGCAGTCCCCCTTATAGCAATCAGCCCCAGCATTTT. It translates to CASSPPYSNQPQHF.

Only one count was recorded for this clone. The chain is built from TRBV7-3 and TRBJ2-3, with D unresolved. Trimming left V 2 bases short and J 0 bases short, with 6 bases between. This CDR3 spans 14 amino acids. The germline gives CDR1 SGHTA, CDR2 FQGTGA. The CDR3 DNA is TGTGCCAGCAGCTTACAGGCCAGCACAGATACGCAGTATTTT. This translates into CASSLQASTDTQYF.

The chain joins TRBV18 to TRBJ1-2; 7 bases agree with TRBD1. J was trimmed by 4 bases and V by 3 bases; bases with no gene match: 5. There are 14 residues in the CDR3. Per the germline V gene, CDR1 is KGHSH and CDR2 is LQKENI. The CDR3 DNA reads TGTGCCAGCTCACCGCGACAGGGAGGCTATGGCTACACCTTC. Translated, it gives CASSPRQGGYGYTF.

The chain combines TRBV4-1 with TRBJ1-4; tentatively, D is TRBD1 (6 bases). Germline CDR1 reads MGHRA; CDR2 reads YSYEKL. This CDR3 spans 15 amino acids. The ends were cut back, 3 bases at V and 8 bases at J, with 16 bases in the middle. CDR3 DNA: TGCGCCAGCAGCCAGGGGGGGGGCTCAGGGGAAAAACTGTTTTTT. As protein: CASSQGGGSGEKLFF.

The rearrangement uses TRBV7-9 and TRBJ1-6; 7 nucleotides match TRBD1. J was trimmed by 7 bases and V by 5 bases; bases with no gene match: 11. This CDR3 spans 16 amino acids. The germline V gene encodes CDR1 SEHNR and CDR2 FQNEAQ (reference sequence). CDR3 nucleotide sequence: TGTGCCAGCAGCAAAGGGAAGGGGGCACAAAATTCACCCCTCCACTTT. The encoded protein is CASSKGKGAQNSPLHF.

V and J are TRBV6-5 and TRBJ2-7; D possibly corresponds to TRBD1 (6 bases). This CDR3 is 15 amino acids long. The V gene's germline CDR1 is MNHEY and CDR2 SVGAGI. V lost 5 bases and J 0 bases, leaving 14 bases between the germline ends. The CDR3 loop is CASSAYRAGSYEQYF. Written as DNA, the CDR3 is TGTGCCAGCAGTGCGTACAGGGCGGGCTCCTACGAGCAGTACTTC.

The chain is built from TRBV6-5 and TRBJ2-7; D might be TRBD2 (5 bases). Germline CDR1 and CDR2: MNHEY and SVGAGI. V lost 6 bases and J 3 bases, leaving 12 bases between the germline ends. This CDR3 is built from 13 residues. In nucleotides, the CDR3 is TGTGCCAGCAGACCCGGGGTCCTCTACGAGCAGTACTTC. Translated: CASRPGVLYEQYF.

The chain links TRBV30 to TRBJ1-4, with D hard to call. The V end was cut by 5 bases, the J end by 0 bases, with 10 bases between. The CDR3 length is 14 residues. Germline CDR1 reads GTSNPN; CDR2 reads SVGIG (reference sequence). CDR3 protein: CAWQVNATNEKLFF. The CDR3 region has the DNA TGTGCCTGGCAGGTAAACGCAACTAATGAAAAACTGTTTTTT. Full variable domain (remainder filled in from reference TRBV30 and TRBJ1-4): SQTIHQWPATLVQPVGSPLSLECTVEGTSNPNLYWYRQAAGRGLQLLFYSVGIGQISSEVPQNLSASRPQDRQFILSSKKLLLSDSGFYLCAWQVNATNEKLFFGSGTQLSVL.

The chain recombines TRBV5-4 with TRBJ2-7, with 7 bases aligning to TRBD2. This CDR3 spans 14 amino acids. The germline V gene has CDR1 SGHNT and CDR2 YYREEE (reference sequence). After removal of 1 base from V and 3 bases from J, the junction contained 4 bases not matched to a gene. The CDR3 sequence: CASSLWGDYYEQYF. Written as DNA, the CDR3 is TGTGCCAGCAGCTTGTGGGGGGACTACTACGAGCAGTACTTC.

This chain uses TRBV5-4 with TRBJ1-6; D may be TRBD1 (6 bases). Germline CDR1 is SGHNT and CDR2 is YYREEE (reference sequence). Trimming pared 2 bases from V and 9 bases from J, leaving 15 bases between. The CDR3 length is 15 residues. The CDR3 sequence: CASSFGQIKGSPLHF. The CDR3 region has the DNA TGTGCCAGCAGCTTCGGACAGATCAAGGGTTCACCCCTCCACTTT.

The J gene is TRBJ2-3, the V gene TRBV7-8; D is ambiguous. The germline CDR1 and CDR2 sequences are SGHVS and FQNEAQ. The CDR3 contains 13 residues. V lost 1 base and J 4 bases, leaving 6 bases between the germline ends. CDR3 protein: CASSLVQADTQYF. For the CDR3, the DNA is TGTGCCAGCAGCTTAGTCCAGGCAGATACGCAGTATTTT.

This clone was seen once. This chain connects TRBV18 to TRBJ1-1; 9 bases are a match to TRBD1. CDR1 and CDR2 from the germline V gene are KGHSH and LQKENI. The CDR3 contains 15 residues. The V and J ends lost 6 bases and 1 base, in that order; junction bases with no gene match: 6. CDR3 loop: CASSLGQGTNTEAFF. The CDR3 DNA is TGTGCCAGCTCCCTCGGACAGGGGACGAACACTGAAGCTTTCTTT.